This passage covers 4 T cell receptor beta chains from one sample sequenced in a study of TIL therapy for anti-PD-1-resistant metastatic lung cancer (dated by TCRdb to about 2021). The time point label for this specimen denotes: pre-treatment sample, taken before nivolumab and TIL therapy. The immunoSEQ v3 hsTCRB kit was used to amplify TCR beta CDR3 regions from genomic DNA through bias-controlled multiplex PCR. TCRdb limited this immuneACCESS table to in-frame rearrangements with V and J called. A share of clones is missing; checked studies link under half to unresolved V genes, and the rest is unexplained. The sample contains more than 55,000 clones, 75% to 85% of them found a single time. The ten biggest clones cover roughly 3% of the sample. Sequencing was performed on blood, taken at baseline. These receptors all stem from a person aged 25-80 years with non-small cell lung cancer.

This clone was observed a handful of times. This sequence joins TRBV7-2 and TRBJ2-7; 9 bases line up with TRBD2. The CDR3 sequence is 15 residues long. Germline-derived CDR1 and CDR2 are SGHTA and FQGNSA. V gave up 5 bases and J gave up 1 base; unmatched junction bases: 6. CDR3 DNA sequence: TGTGCCAGCAGCCTTAGCGGGAGATATTCCTACGAGCAGTACTTC. Protein: CASSLSGRYSYEQYF.

In its sample, this clone was seen a few times. J is TRBJ2-1 and V is TRBV6-5, with D perhaps matching TRBD2 (6 bases). This CDR3 has 14 amino acids. Looked up from germline, CDR1 is MNHEY and CDR2 is SVGAGI. V was cut by 2 bases and J by 10 bases, with 15 bases left in between. As DNA, the CDR3 is TGTGCCAGCAGTTACGGGGGGACCCCTCAGGAGCAGTTCTTC. This sequence encodes CASSYGGTPQEQFF.

The chain has TRBV13 and TRBJ2-5, with 7 positions matching TRBD2. After removal of 0 bases from V and 5 bases from J, the junction contained 3 bases not matched to a gene. The germline CDR1 and CDR2 sequences are PRHDT and FYEKMQ (reference sequence). This CDR3 has 14 amino acids. The CDR3 reads CASSLGTSRETQYF. Here the CDR3 DNA reads TGTGCCAGCAGCTTAGGGACTAGCAGGGAGACCCAGTACTTC.

The chain links TRBV5-1 to TRBJ1-4; D not certain. Germline V lookup: CDR1 SGHRS, CDR2 YFSETQ. The ends were cut back, 2 bases at V and 1 base at J, with 12 bases in the middle. CDR3 length: 16 amino acids. The CDR3 loop is CASSFDRRRTNEKLFF. CDR3 DNA sequence: TGCGCCAGCAGCTTTGACCGACGGAGAACTAATGAAAAACTGTTTTTT.